This T cell receptor beta chain was captured in a study of CD8+ T cells in alopecia areata. The CDR3 totals 13 residues. CDR1 LNHNV and CDR2 YYDKDF come from the germline V gene (reference sequence). V lost 0 bases and J lost 5, with 7 bases in between. General study results and limits: TCRs were shared less clearly across patients than in mice, possibly for HLA-related reasons. In scalp, tofacitinib significantly decreased clonality and expanded CD8+ clones among the top 100. Many expanded lesional clones stayed in scalp and blood while on tofacitinib.

Concerning this clone itself: As yet, its antigen is unknown.

Treatment: oral pan-JAK inhibitor, 5-10 mg twice daily. Lesional scalp tissue (obtained by punch biopsy) and peripheral blood were collected from alopecia areata patients. RNA, once extracted, was reverse transcribed into cDNA for use as the sequencing template. Assay: immunoSEQ multiplex PCR; the TCRdb copy retains only in-frame clones and omits some. Of about 200,000 clones detected, about three fifths appear once; the ten largest clones hold under 7%. This TCR came from a human donor with alopecia areata. This chain connects TRBV15 to TRBJ2-5; D is ambiguous. Sequences were derived from CD4+ T cells sorted from blood, sampled at week 24, from a patient treated with tofacitinib. CDR3 sequence reads: CATSRDSLETQYF. The CDR3 coding sequence is TGTGCCACCAGCAGAGATAGTTTGGAGACCCAGTACTTC.